The 20 T cell receptor beta chains listed next were all sequenced from one sample in a study of blood T cells in healthy people across ages. The second PCR ran about 6 to 12 cycles with a sample-barcoded 5' primer and J-beta primers. TCRdb re-derived calls from the 5' RACE reads in MiXCR, one entry per CDR3 protein. The sample yields 1.5 million or so distinct CDR3 sequences, 42% seen once. Source material: blood. The receptors originated from a woman aged 18-35 years in good health.

A few counts support this clonotype. The chain employs TRBV6-2 or TRBV6-3 and TRBJ2-1, with D tentatively TRBD1 (6 bases). Germline V CDR1 and CDR2: MNHEY, SVGEGT. Trimming shortened V by 6 bases and J by 0 bases, and 9 bases separated the two germline ends. This CDR3 comprises 14 residues. The CDR3 is CASRPDSSYNEQFF. The CDR3 nucleotides are TGTGCCAGCAGACCGGACAGCTCCTACAATGAGCAGTTCTTC.

This chain links TRBV12-3 or TRBV12-4 with TRBJ2-7; possible D gene TRBD2, 6 bases. V was clipped by 6 bases and J by 4 bases, with 16 bases between them. The CDR3 has 14 amino acids. The CDR3 loop reads CASRRTGLIYEQYF. In DNA, the CDR3 is TGTGCCAGCAGGCGAACGGGACTTATATACGAGCAGTACTTC.

V is TRBV15 and J is TRBJ2-3; D is possibly TRBD1 or TRBD2 (5 bases each). Trimming took 3 bases from V and 4 from J, leaving 14 bases between them. CDR3 length equals 15 residues. From germline, CDR1 is LNHNV and CDR2 YYDKDF (reference sequence). CDR3 in DNA: TGTGCCACCAGCAGGGGGACCGCGGCGGCAGATACGCAGTATTTT. It specifies CATSRGTAAADTQYF.

This clonotype was observed a handful of times. V is TRBV20-1 and J is TRBJ2-1, with unresolved D. The length of the CDR3 is 10 residues. Germline V CDR1 and CDR2: DFQATT, SNEGSKA (reference sequence). In DNA, the CDR3 is TGCAGCCTGGGCAGTCCTGAGCAGTTCTTC. This gives the protein CSLGSPEQFF.

With respect to this clonotype: Germline is not matched at one junction end, which may reflect a read error. This sequence joins TRBV6-6 and TRBJ2-7, with 14 bases fitting TRBD2. CDR3 size: 15 residues. The germline gives CDR1 MNHNY, CDR2 SVGAGI (reference sequence). CDR3 bases: TGTGCCTGCAGCGGGACTAGCGGGGGTTCCTACGAGCAGTACTTC. It specifies CACSGTSGGSYEQYF.

This clonotype was found once. The chain recombines TRBV7-2 with TRBJ2-3; 10 bases are shared with TRBD1. Trimming cost V 0 bases and J 4 bases; bases outside gene matches: 10. CDR3 length: 18 amino acids. Germline-derived CDR1 and CDR2 are SGHTA and FQGNSA. CDR3 DNA sequence: TGTGCCAGCAGCTTAGCGGCCCCTGGGACAGGGGCGGCAGATACGCAGTATTTT. Amino acid sequence: CASSLAAPGTGAADTQYF. The entire variable domain, with the rest obtained from reference TRBV7-2 and TRBJ2-3, is as follows: GAGVSQSPSNKVTEKGKDVELRCDPISGHTALYWYRQSLGQGLEFLIYFQGNSAPDKSGLPSDRFSAERTGGSVSTLTIQRTQQEDSAVYLCASSLAAPGTGAADTQYFGPGTRLTVL.

The chain links TRBV20-1 to TRBJ2-1, with 8 nucleotides matching TRBD2. The DNA end lines up better with TRBJ2-7; the J call may be wrong. Germline CDR1 DFQATT, CDR2 SNEGSKA (reference sequence). The CDR3 loop spans 15 amino acids. The CDR3 bases are TGCAGTGCTATTAGCGGGATAATTTCCTACAATGAGCAGTACTTC. Its translation is CSAISGIISYNEQYF.

This clonotype has just a few counts. This rearrangement joins TRBV19 to TRBJ2-3; D remains unclear. Deletions cut 4 bases from V and 2 bases from J, with 16 bases between. CDR1 is LNHDA, CDR2 SQIVND, per germline (reference sequence). The CDR3 spans 16 residues. CDR3 sequence reads: CASSTYTLPYTDTQYF. CDR3 coding DNA: TGTGCCAGTAGTACCTACACCCTCCCTTACACAGATACGCAGTATTTT.

This rearrangement joins TRBV20-1 to TRBJ2-1, with TRBD1 identical over 9 bases. The germline V gene has CDR1 DFQATT and CDR2 SNEGSKA (reference sequence). There are 13 residues in the CDR3. The CDR3 coding sequence is TGCAGCATCCCGGGACAGGGACACAATGAGCAGTTCTTC. Its translation is CSIPGQGHNEQFF.

This chain joins TRBV3-1 and TRBJ2-1, with 9 bases identical to TRBD2. The better agreement between TRBJ2-7 and the DNA end casts doubt on the J call. This CDR3 region has 19 residues. Germline V lookup: CDR1 LGHDT, CDR2 YNNKEL (reference sequence). This CDR3 reads CASSQVHERGVVSYNEQYF. CDR3 sequence (DNA): TGTGCCAGCAGCCAAGTTCACGAGCGGGGGGTCGTCTCCTACAATGAGCAGTACTTC.

The chain combines TRBV29-1 with TRBJ1-1, with 10 bases identical to TRBD1. Germline-derived CDR1 and CDR2 are SQVTM and ANQGSEA. With 7 bases clipped from V and 7 bases from J, the junction kept 9 bases outside the gene matches. The CDR3 contains 13 residues. CDR3: CSGDRGGSDEAFF. As DNA, the CDR3 is TGCAGCGGGGACAGGGGAGGGAGCGATGAAGCTTTCTTT.

Concerning this clonotype itself: A read error may explain this, as a much larger clone is one base away. The chain combines TRBV6-5 with TRBJ2-7, with 7 bases matching TRBD2. Germline CDR1 MNHEY, CDR2 SVGAGI. CDR3 length equals 15 residues. The V segment lost 2 bases and the J segment 0 bases; nucleotides outside the gene matches: 4. The CDR3 loop is CASSYAGGSSYEQYF. The CDR3 DNA sequence: TGTGCCAGCAGTTACGCTGGCGGGAGCTCCTACGAGCAGTACTTC.

The chain employs TRBV27 and TRBJ1-1; 9 bases fit TRBD1. CDR1 and CDR2 (germline): MNHEY, SMNVEV (reference sequence). The CDR3 totals 15 residues. Germline trimming cut 4 bases from V and 1 base from J; bases unmatched to any gene: 4. CDR3 sequence reads: CASSSQGAGNTEAFF. The CDR3 DNA reads TGTGCCAGCAGTTCACAGGGGGCCGGGAACACTGAAGCTTTCTTT.

The CDR3 loop reads CASSYSSGTIPLIDTQYF. Here the CDR3 DNA reads TGTGCCAGCAGTTACTCGAGCGGGACTATCCCCCTTATAGATACGCAGTATTTT. The V gene is TRBV6-5, the J gene TRBJ2-3, with TRBD2 matching over 7 bases. The germline CDR1 and CDR2 sequences are MNHEY and SVGAGI. V lost 0 bases, J lost 5 bases, and 14 bases stayed unmatched. The CDR3 length is 18 residues.

The chain employs TRBV4-1 and TRBJ2-6; 8 positions match TRBD2. V lost 3 bases, J lost 0 bases, and 16 bases stayed unmatched. The CDR3 runs 21 residues. Per the germline V gene, CDR1 is MGHRA and CDR2 is YSYEKL. The CDR3 coding sequence is TGCGCCAGCAGCCAGTCCAAGACGGGGGGGAGCACGGCCTCTGGGGCCAACGTCCTGACTTTC. Translation gives CASSQSKTGGSTASGANVLTF.

This clonotype was seen only a few times. The rearrangement links TRBV29-1 to TRBJ1-2, with D possibly TRBD1 on 5 matching bases. Germline V lookup: CDR1 SQVTM, CDR2 ANQGSEA. Trimming took off 4 bases at V and 4 bases at J, with 13 bases between the two ends. The CDR3 extends over 13 amino acids. CDR3 residues: CSVVGHSGYGYTF. The CDR3 DNA reads as TGCAGCGTTGTGGGGCACTCAGGCTATGGCTACACCTTC.

In regard to this clonotype: A read error may account for a junction end that differs from germline. The chain links TRBV7-7 to TRBJ2-5; 8 bases map to TRBD1. There are 17 residues in the CDR3. CDR1 is SSHAT and CDR2 is FNYEAQ in the germline V gene (reference sequence). CDR3 amino acids: CASSPRHGQGALETQYF. The CDR3 DNA reads TGTGCTAGCAGCCCTAGGCACGGACAGGGTGCCTTAGAGACCCAGTACTTC.

This clonotype was seen just once. The J gene is TRBJ2-3, the V gene TRBV20-1; D possibly matches TRBD1 or TRBD2 (5 bases each). Trimming removed 3 bases from V and 6 bases from J, with 10 bases in between. The CDR3 runs to 12 residues. Germline V gene data show CDR1 as DFQATT and CDR2 as SNEGSKA (reference sequence). The CDR3 loop reads CSARGVEDTQYF. As DNA, the CDR3 is TGCAGTGCTAGGGGGGTTGAGGATACGCAGTATTTT.

This clonotype was counted many times. The rearrangement links TRBV27 to TRBJ2-5; D is perhaps TRBD2 (6 bases). The CDR3 covers 13 residues. CDR1 is MNHEY, CDR2 SMNVEV, per germline (reference sequence). Between the trimmed V and J ends, which lost 1 base and 3 bases, there was a span of 6 bases. CDR3 DNA sequence: TGTGCCAGCAGTTTATGGGGGGAAGAGACCCAGTACTTC. This encodes CASSLWGEETQYF.

V and J are TRBV6-1 and TRBJ2-1, with TRBD2 identical over 7 bases. CDR3 length: 15 amino acids. The ends lost 4 bases at V and 8 bases at J; junction bases unmatched: 11. CDR1 is MNHNS, CDR2 SASEGT, per germline. In DNA form, the CDR3 reads TGTGCCAGCAGTGGCCTGAGCGCAGGGAGGGATGAGCAGTTCTTC. Amino acid sequence: CASSGLSAGRDEQFF.